This TCR beta chain emerged from a study of blood T cell repertoires in COVID-19. In the study overall: Acute and convalescent COVID-19 samples came from the United States, Italy and Spain.

The repertoire was sequenced with immunoSEQ multiplex PCR; TCRdb's copy has only in-frame clones and lacks some. The table records some 150,000 clones, around 87% of them present only once. Trimming stripped 6 bases from V and 4 bases from J, with 10 bases between. Germline-derived CDR1 and CDR2 are MNHEY and SVGAGI. The CDR3 length is 12 residues. The chain links TRBV6-5 to TRBJ2-7; D might be TRBD1 (5 bases). Sequencing was done on a sample of peripheral blood. The receptor was isolated from a man aged 45 to 65 who had recovered from COVID-19. The CDR3: CASSRVPYEQYF. CDR3 bases: TGTGCCAGCAGCAGGGTCCCTTACGAGCAGTACTTC.